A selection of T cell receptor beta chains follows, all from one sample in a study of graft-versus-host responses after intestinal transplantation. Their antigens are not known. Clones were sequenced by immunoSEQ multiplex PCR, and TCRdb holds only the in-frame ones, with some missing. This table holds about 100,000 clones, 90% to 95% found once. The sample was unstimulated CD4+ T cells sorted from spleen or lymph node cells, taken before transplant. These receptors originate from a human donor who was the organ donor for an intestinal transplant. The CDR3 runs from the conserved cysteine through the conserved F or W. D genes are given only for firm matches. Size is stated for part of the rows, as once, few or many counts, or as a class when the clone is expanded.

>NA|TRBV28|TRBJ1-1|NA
CASSLLAGPIRAFF
TGTGCCAGCAGTTTGTTGGCAGGCCCAATTCGGGCTTTCTTT
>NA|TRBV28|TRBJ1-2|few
CASSLSGTTNFGYTF
TGTGCCAGCAGCTTGTCCGGGACAACAAATTTTGGCTACACCTTC
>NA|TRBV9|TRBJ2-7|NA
CASSFTGGWHEQYF
TGTGCCAGCAGCTTTACTGGAGGGTGGCACGAGCAGTACTTC
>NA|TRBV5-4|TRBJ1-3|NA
CASSPGGPGNTIYF
TGTGCCAGCAGCCCTGGGGGCCCTGGAAACACCATATATTTT
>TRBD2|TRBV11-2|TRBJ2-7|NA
CASSLASGGHYEQYF
TGTGCCAGCAGCTTAGCTAGCGGGGGGCACTACGAGCAGTACTTC
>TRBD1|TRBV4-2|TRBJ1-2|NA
CASSHGTGDGYTF
TGTGCCAGCAGCCACGGGACAGGGGATGGCTACACCTTC
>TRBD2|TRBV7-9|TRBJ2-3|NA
CASSNRGLAGGGTDTQYF
TGTGCCAGCAGCAACCGCGGACTAGCGGGGGGGGGTACAGATACGCAGTATTTT
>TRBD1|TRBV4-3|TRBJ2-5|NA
CASSPRDRDETQYF
TGCGCCAGCAGCCCTCGGGACAGGGACGAGACCCAGTACTTC
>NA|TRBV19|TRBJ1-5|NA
CASTPWGPVNQPQHF
TGTGCCAGTACCCCGTGGGGGCCAGTAAATCAGCCCCAGCATTTT
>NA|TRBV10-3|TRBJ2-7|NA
CAISESPYEQYF
TGTGCCATCAGTGAGTCGCCTTACGAGCAGTACTTC
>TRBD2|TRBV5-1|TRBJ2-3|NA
CASSSSGGGVADTQYF
TGCGCCAGCAGTTCTTCAGGCGGGGGGGTGGCAGATACGCAGTATTTT
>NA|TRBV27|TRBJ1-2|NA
CASRLVGGAYGYTF
TGTGCCAGCAGGCTGGTGGGGGGGGCCTATGGCTACACCTTC
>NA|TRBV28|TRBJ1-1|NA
CASSLSQGSTLNTEAFF
TGTGCCAGCAGTTTATCACAGGGTTCCACTTTGAACACTGAAGCTTTCTTT
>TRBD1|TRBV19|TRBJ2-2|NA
CASIRGGENTGELFF
TGTGCCAGTATTCGAGGGGGCGAGAACACCGGGGAGCTGTTTTTT
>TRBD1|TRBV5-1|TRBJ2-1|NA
CASKIGTASYNEQFF
TGCGCCAGCAAGATCGGGACAGCCTCCTACAATGAGCAGTTCTTC
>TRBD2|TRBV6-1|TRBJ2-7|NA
CASSEAGGGLSEQYF
TGTGCCAGCAGTGAGGCGGGGGGGGGCCTAAGCGAGCAGTACTTC
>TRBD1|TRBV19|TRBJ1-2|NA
CASRPGQRTNYGYTF
TGTGCCAGTAGGCCGGGACAGAGGACTAACTATGGCTACACCTTC
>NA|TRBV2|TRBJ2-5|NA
CASSRTDRYQETQYF
TGTGCCAGTAGCAGGACAGATCGGTACCAAGAGACCCAGTACTTC
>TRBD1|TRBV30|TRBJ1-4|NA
CAYRPGQGANEKLFF
TGTGCCTACAGACCGGGACAGGGTGCTAATGAAAAACTGTTTTTT
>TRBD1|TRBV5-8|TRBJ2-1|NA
CASSWGDRVNEQFF
TGTGCCAGCAGCTGGGGGGACAGGGTCAATGAGCAGTTCTTC
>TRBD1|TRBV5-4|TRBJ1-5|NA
CASSLTGGPNQPQHF
TGTGCCAGCAGCTTGACAGGGGGTCCAAATCAGCCCCAGCATTTT
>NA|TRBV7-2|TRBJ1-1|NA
CASSLARGNTEAFF
TGTGCCAGCAGCTTAGCGCGAGGGAACACTGAAGCTTTCTTT
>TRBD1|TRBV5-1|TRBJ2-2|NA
CASSSKGAGTGELFF
TGCGCCAGCAGCTCGAAGGGGGCCGGCACCGGGGAGCTGTTTTTT
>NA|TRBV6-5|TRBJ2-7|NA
CASSYLRSHEQYF
TGTGCCAGCAGTTATTTGCGGTCCCACGAGCAGTACTTC
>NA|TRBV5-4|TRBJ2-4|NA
CASSLDLNIQYF
TGTGCCAGCAGCTTGGATCTAAACATTCAGTACTTC
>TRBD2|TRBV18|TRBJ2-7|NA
CASSPGLAAYEQYF
TGTGCCAGCTCACCGGGACTAGCGGCCTACGAGCAGTACTTC
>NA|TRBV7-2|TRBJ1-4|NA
CASSLNRAEGEKLFF
TGTGCCAGCAGTCTTAACAGGGCCGAAGGTGAAAAACTGTTTTTT
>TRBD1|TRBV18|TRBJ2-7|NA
CASSPLRDRAHEQYF
TGTGCCAGCTCACCACTCAGGGACAGGGCCCACGAGCAGTACTTC
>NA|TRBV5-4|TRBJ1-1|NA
CASSLTGAPEAFF
TGTGCCAGCAGCTTGACAGGTGCCCCTGAAGCTTTCTTT
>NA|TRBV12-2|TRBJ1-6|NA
CASRLDGPQGLYNSPLHF
TGTGCAAGTCGCTTAGACGGACCGCAGGGACTTTATAATTCACCCCTCCACTTT
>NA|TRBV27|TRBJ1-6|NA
CASKERGLANSPLHF
TGTGCCAGCAAAGAACGGGGTTTGGCGAATTCACCCCTCCACTTT
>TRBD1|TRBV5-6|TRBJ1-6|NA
CASVKTGTGSPLHF
TGTGCCAGCGTAAAGACAGGGACAGGTTCACCCCTCCACTTT
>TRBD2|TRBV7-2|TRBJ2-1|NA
CASSPTSGGYGEQFF
TGTGCCAGCAGCCCGACTAGCGGGGGCTATGGAGAGCAGTTCTTC
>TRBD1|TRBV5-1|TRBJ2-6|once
CASSKRTGGVSGANVLTF
TGCGCCAGCAGCAAACGGACAGGGGGAGTCTCTGGGGCCAACGTCCTGACTTTC
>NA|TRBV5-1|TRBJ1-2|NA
CASSLAGAGREGYTF
TGCGCCAGCAGCTTGGCCGGTGCAGGGAGGGAAGGCTACACCTTC
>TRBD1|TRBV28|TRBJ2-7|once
CASRPTGGALGEQYF
TGTGCCAGCAGACCTACAGGGGGCGCCCTGGGGGAGCAGTACTTC
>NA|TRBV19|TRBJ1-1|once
CASSIGGGWTEAFF
TGTGCCAGTAGTATAGGGGGGGGGTGGACTGAAGCTTTCTTT
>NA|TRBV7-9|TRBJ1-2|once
CASSLVPVRQGDYGYTF
TGTGCCAGCAGCTTAGTACCCGTTCGACAAGGGGACTATGGCTACACCTTC
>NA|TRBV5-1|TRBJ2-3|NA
CASSLIATTFSTDTQYF
TGCGCCAGCAGCTTGATAGCCACTACCTTCAGCACAGATACGCAGTATTTT
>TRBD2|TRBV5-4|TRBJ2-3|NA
CASSLGLAGGPDTQYF
TGTGCCAGCAGCTTGGGGCTAGCGGGGGGGCCGGATACGCAGTATTTT
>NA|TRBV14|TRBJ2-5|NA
CASSQWGGVAETQYF
TGTGCCAGCAGCCAATGGGGCGGGGTTGCAGAGACCCAGTACTTC
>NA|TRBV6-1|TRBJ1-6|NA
CASSEFESSYNSPLHF
TGTGCCAGCAGTGAATTCGAGAGCTCCTATAATTCACCCCTCCACTTT
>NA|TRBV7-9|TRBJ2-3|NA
CASSLYGGPTDTQYF
TGTGCCAGCAGCTTATATGGGGGCCCCACAGATACGCAGTATTTT
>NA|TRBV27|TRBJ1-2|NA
CASSLSGRGYYYGYTF
TGTGCCAGCAGTTTATCAGGGAGGGGCTACTATTATGGCTACACCTTC
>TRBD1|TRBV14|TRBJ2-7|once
CASSHGTARESSYEQYF
TGTGCCAGCAGCCACGGGACAGCCAGAGAAAGCTCCTACGAGCAGTACTTC
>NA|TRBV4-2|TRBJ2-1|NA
CASSQEPLRGADNEQFF
TGTGCCAGCAGCCAAGAGCCCCTAAGGGGCGCGGACAATGAGCAGTTCTTC
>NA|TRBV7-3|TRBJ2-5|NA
CASSSRLKETQYF
TGTGCCAGCAGCTCCCGACTTAAAGAGACCCAGTACTTC
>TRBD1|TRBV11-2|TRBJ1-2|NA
CASSVPGTGGGEGYTF
TGTGCCAGCAGCGTCCCCGGGACAGGGGGTGGCGAGGGCTACACCTTC
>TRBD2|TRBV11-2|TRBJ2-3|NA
CASSQPGLAGVADTQYF
TGTGCCAGCAGCCAACCGGGACTAGCGGGGGTGGCAGATACGCAGTATTTT
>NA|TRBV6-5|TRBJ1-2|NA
CASSYLNAGGSGSYTF
TGTGCCAGCAGTTATCTCAATGCGGGGGGAAGTGGGAGCTACACCTTC
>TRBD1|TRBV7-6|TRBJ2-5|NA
CASSLGTGRQETQYF
TGTGCCAGCAGCTTAGGGACAGGGCGCCAAGAGACCCAGTACTTC
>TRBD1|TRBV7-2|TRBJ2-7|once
CASSSGTGREQYF
TGTGCCAGCAGCTCGGGGACAGGGCGCGAGCAGTACTTC
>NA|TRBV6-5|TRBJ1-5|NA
CASSRPGINQPQHF
TGTGCCAGCAGTCGCCCCGGGATCAATCAGCCCCAGCATTTT
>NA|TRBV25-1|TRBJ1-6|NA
CASTHSSYNSPLHF
TGTGCCAGCACGCACAGCTCCTATAATTCACCCCTCCACTTT
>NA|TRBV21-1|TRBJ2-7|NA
CASSNGDIGPQFYEQYF
TGTGCCAGCAGCAACGGGGACATCGGACCCCAATTCTACGAGCAGTACTTC